Listed below are T cell receptor beta chains from one sample, sequenced in a study of shared clonotypes between healthy human individuals. The table came from immunoSEQ multiplex PCR; TCRdb's copy has only in-frame clones and leaves some out. The table lists 2 million to 2.5 million clones, over 90% of them singletons. The sample comprised naive CD4+ T cells from PBMCs. These receptors came from a man aged 18 to 35 in good health. Some clones in this sample may be carry-over from other donors' samples. Both conserved end residues are part of each CDR3. The D gene is left open where the match is weak. Rows may omit the clone size; those that give it use once, few, many or a size class.

J: TRBJ2-7
D: NA
size: NA
length: 12
V: TRBV5-1
CDR3: CASSLGADEQYF
DNA: TGCGCCAGCAGTTTAGGGGCGGATGAGCAGTACTTC

J: TRBJ2-7
D: NA
size: NA
length: 11
V: TRBV7-2
CDR3: CASSRTREQYF
DNA: TGTGCCAGCAGCCGGACCCGGGAGCAGTACTTC

J: TRBJ2-1
D: NA
size: NA
length: 12
V: TRBV6-5
CDR3: CASRRSGNEQFF
DNA: TGTGCCAGCAGGCGGAGCGGAAATGAGCAGTTCTTC

J: TRBJ2-3
D: NA
size: once
length: 15
V: TRBV5-6
CDR3: CASSFFGPTLNTQYF
DNA: TGTGCCAGCAGCTTCTTTGGTCCGACACTTAATACGCAGTATTTT

J: TRBJ1-6
D: TRBD1
size: NA
length: 14
V: TRBV6-6
CDR3: CASSAGQANSPLHF
DNA: TGTGCCAGCAGCGCCGGACAGGCTAATTCACCCCTCCACTTT

J: TRBJ1-1
D: NA
size: NA
length: 16
V: TRBV18
CDR3: CASSPRLRTGNTEAFF
DNA: TGTGCCAGCTCACCACGGCTTCGAACAGGGAACACTGAAGCTTTCTTT

J: TRBJ1-1
D: NA
size: NA
length: 15
V: TRBV5-1
CDR3: CASSLAVAGRTEAFF
DNA: TGCGCCAGCAGCTTGGCCGTGGCAGGACGGACTGAAGCTTTCTTT

J: TRBJ2-3
D: NA
size: NA
length: 15
V: TRBV7-9
CDR3: CASSLDGEITDTQYF
DNA: TGTGCCAGCAGCTTAGACGGGGAAATCACAGATACGCAGTATTTT

J: TRBJ1-5
D: NA
size: NA
length: 16
V: TRBV28
CDR3: CASSLLVSYSNQPQHF
DNA: TGTGCCAGCAGTTTATTAGTCAGCTATAGCAATCAGCCCCAGCATTTT

J: TRBJ1-4
D: NA
size: few
length: 15
V: TRBV5-1
CDR3: CASSVLPGTNEKLFF
DNA: TGCGCCAGCAGCGTATTGCCTGGTACCAATGAAAAACTGTTTTTT

J: TRBJ1-1
D: NA
size: NA
length: 17
V: TRBV11-2
CDR3: CASSSGWRTDRNTEAFF
DNA: TGTGCCAGCAGCTCCGGTTGGAGGACAGACAGAAACACTGAAGCTTTCTTT

J: TRBJ2-3
D: TRBD1
size: once
length: 13
V: TRBV6-1
CDR3: CASRPTGGDTQYF
DNA: TGTGCCAGCAGGCCGACAGGGGGAGATACGCAGTATTTT

J: TRBJ2-5
D: TRBD2
size: once
length: 15
V: TRBV5-1
CDR3: CASSFLAGGQETQYF
DNA: TGCGCCAGCAGCTTTCTAGCGGGAGGCCAAGAGACCCAGTACTTC

J: TRBJ1-2
D: NA
size: NA
length: 14
V: TRBV28
CDR3: CASSPDSSNYGYTF
DNA: TGTGCCAGCAGCCCCGACTCTTCTAACTATGGCTACACCTTC

J: TRBJ2-1
D: TRBD2
size: NA
length: 18
V: TRBV4-1
CDR3: CASSQGEGLTYSHNEQFF
DNA: TGCGCCAGCAGCCAAGGGGAGGGACTTACCTACTCTCACAATGAGCAGTTCTTC

J: TRBJ1-5
D: NA
size: NA
length: 15
V: TRBV28
CDR3: CASSLSDRGGQPQHF
DNA: TGTGCCAGCAGTTTATCGGACCGTGGAGGTCAGCCCCAGCATTTT

J: TRBJ1-3
D: TRBD1
size: once
length: 16
V: TRBV5-1
CDR3: CASSSGQGWPGNTIYF
DNA: TGCGCCAGCAGCTCAGGACAGGGGTGGCCTGGAAACACCATATATTTT

J: TRBJ1-2
D: NA
size: NA
length: 14
V: TRBV15
CDR3: CATSRDRGAYGYTF
DNA: TGTGCCACCAGCAGAGATAGGGGGGCCTACGGCTACACCTTC

J: TRBJ1-5
D: NA
size: NA
length: 15
V: TRBV5-5
CDR3: CASSLVIRGDQPQHF
DNA: TGTGCCAGCAGCTTGGTTATCAGGGGAGATCAGCCCCAGCATTTT

J: TRBJ1-2
D: NA
size: NA
length: 14
V: TRBV18
CDR3: CASSPADSPYGYTF
DNA: TGTGCCAGCTCACCCGCCGACAGTCCCTATGGCTACACCTTC

J: TRBJ2-7
D: NA
size: NA
length: 13
V: TRBV7-2
CDR3: CASSWGLEYEQYF
DNA: TGTGCCAGCAGCTGGGGTCTGGAGTACGAGCAGTACTTC

J: TRBJ1-1
D: NA
size: NA
length: 13
V: TRBV29-1
CDR3: CSVELRMNTEAFF
DNA: TGCAGCGTTGAGCTTAGAATGAACACTGAAGCTTTCTTT

J: TRBJ2-2
D: TRBD1
size: once
length: 16
V: TRBV4-2
CDR3: CASSQPQGVGTGELFF
DNA: TGTGCCAGCAGCCAACCCCAGGGGGTTGGTACCGGGGAGCTGTTTTTT

J: TRBJ2-3
D: NA
size: NA
length: 14
V: TRBV29-1
CDR3: CSVETPRTTDTQYF
DNA: TGCAGCGTTGAGACCCCGAGGACCACAGATACGCAGTATTTT

J: TRBJ2-7
D: NA
size: NA
length: 14
V: TRBV5-1
CDR3: CASSLGPAYYEQYF
DNA: TGCGCCAGCAGCTTGGGGCCCGCCTATTACGAGCAGTACTTC

J: TRBJ1-3
D: TRBD1
size: NA
length: 16
V: TRBV9
CDR3: CASSEGQGLSGNTIYF
DNA: TGTGCCAGCAGCGAGGGACAGGGCCTCTCTGGAAACACCATATATTTT

J: TRBJ2-1
D: NA
size: few
length: 11
V: TRBV20-1
CDR3: CSASPMDEQFF
DNA: TGCAGTGCTAGCCCCATGGATGAGCAGTTCTTC

J: TRBJ1-1
D: TRBD1
size: NA
length: 19
V: TRBV7-6
CDR3: CASSSRADRQGWMNTEAFF
DNA: TGTGCCAGCAGCTCAAGAGCCGACAGACAGGGGTGGATGAACACTGAAGCTTTCTTT

J: TRBJ2-2
D: NA
size: NA
length: 15
V: TRBV11-2
CDR3: CASSPIFSGSGELFF
DNA: TGTGCCAGCAGCCCTATTTTCTCAGGGTCCGGGGAGCTGTTTTTT

J: TRBJ1-5
D: NA
size: NA
length: 12
V: TRBV19
CDR3: CASSNGFQPQHF
DNA: TGTGCCAGTAGTAATGGGTTCCAGCCCCAGCATTTT

J: TRBJ2-7
D: TRBD2
size: NA
length: 13
V: TRBV7-2
CDR3: CASRVAGGREQYF
DNA: TGTGCCAGCAGGGTAGCGGGAGGGCGCGAGCAGTACTTC

J: TRBJ1-4
D: NA
size: NA
length: 22
V: TRBV16
CDR3: CASSQGSRWGRKRDATNEKLFF
DNA: TGTGCCAGCAGCCAAGGAAGCCGGTGGGGGCGAAAGCGGGATGCAACTAATGAAAAACTGTTTTTT

J: TRBJ1-2
D: NA
size: NA
length: 13
V: TRBV7-2
CDR3: CASSRVGPCGYTF
DNA: TGTGCCAGCAGCCGCGTGGGGCCCTGTGGCTACACCTTC

J: TRBJ1-1
D: NA
size: NA
length: 15
V: TRBV7-9
CDR3: CASSLELRRGTEAFF
DNA: TGTGCCAGCAGCTTAGAGCTCCGGCGGGGAACTGAAGCTTTCTTT

J: TRBJ2-5
D: TRBD1
size: once
length: 14
V: TRBV7-7
CDR3: CASSRQGVGETQYF
DNA: TGTGCCAGCAGCCGACAGGGGGTCGGGGAGACCCAGTACTTC

J: TRBJ2-7
D: TRBD2
size: NA
length: 15
V: TRBV11-1
CDR3: CASSALAGGTYEQYF
DNA: TGTGCCAGCAGCGCGCTAGCGGGAGGGACTTACGAGCAGTACTTC

J: TRBJ1-1
D: NA
size: NA
length: 14
V: TRBV19
CDR3: CASSIGRAGTEAFF
DNA: TGTGCCAGTAGTATAGGACGGGCTGGTACTGAAGCTTTCTTT

J: TRBJ1-2
D: NA
size: NA
length: 14
V: TRBV5-1
CDR3: CASSSTVFWGGYTF
DNA: TGCGCCAGCAGCTCCACCGTCTTTTGGGGTGGCTACACCTTC

J: TRBJ2-5
D: TRBD1
size: NA
length: 13
V: TRBV2
CDR3: CASSRTGVETQYF
DNA: TGTGCCAGCAGTCGGACAGGGGTAGAGACCCAGTACTTC

J: TRBJ1-4
D: NA
size: NA
length: 13
V: TRBV5-1
CDR3: CASSGSPGEKLFF
DNA: TGCGCCAGCAGCGGTTCACCTGGTGAAAAACTGTTTTTT

J: TRBJ2-2
D: NA
size: NA
length: 12
V: TRBV7-9
CDR3: CASRWDTGELFF
DNA: TGTGCCAGCAGGTGGGACACCGGGGAGCTGTTTTTT

J: TRBJ1-5
D: TRBD1
size: NA
length: 14
V: TRBV25-1
CDR3: CASSDTGGRQPQHF
DNA: TGTGCCAGCAGTGATACAGGGGGCAGGCAGCCCCAGCATTTT

J: TRBJ1-2
D: NA
size: NA
length: 14
V: TRBV27
CDR3: CASSFKAGNYGYTF
DNA: TGTGCCAGCAGTTTTAAGGCAGGGAACTATGGCTACACCTTC

J: TRBJ1-2
D: NA
size: NA
length: 16
V: TRBV5-4
CDR3: CASSPRGIGFNYGYTF
DNA: TGTGCCAGCAGCCCTCGAGGTATAGGGTTTAACTATGGCTACACCTTC

J: TRBJ2-1
D: NA
size: NA
length: 13
V: TRBV11-3
CDR3: CASSSWQNNEQFF
DNA: TGTGCCAGCAGCTCTTGGCAGAACAATGAGCAGTTCTTC

J: TRBJ1-2
D: TRBD1
size: NA
length: 15
V: TRBV5-1
CDR3: CASSLGGTEFYGYTF
DNA: TGCGCCAGCAGCTTGGGCGGGACAGAGTTCTATGGCTACACCTTC

J: TRBJ1-5
D: NA
size: NA
length: 15
V: TRBV5-5
CDR3: CASSLGTHSNQPQHF
DNA: TGTGCCAGCAGCCTGGGGACCCATAGCAATCAGCCCCAGCATTTT

J: TRBJ2-1
D: NA
size: NA
length: 16
V: TRBV5-1
CDR3: CASSFGQTSSYNEQFF
DNA: TGCGCCAGCAGCTTCGGGCAGACCAGCTCCTACAATGAGCAGTTCTTC

J: TRBJ1-5
D: NA
size: NA
length: 13
V: TRBV6-5
CDR3: CASSPGQGLPQHF
DNA: TGTGCCAGCAGCCCCGGGCAGGGGTTACCCCAGCATTTT

J: TRBJ1-3
D: NA
size: NA
length: 15
V: TRBV7-3
CDR3: CASSSLGTFGNTIYF
DNA: TGTGCCAGCAGCTCCCTGGGGACATTTGGAAACACCATATATTTT

J: TRBJ1-2
D: NA
size: once
length: 13
V: TRBV5-1
CDR3: CASRGDRLNGYTF
DNA: TGCGCCAGCAGGGGCGACAGGCTTAATGGCTACACCTTC

J: TRBJ2-1
D: TRBD2
size: once
length: 16
V: TRBV9
CDR3: CASSVALAGGEDEQFF
DNA: TGTGCCAGCAGCGTAGCACTAGCGGGAGGGGAGGATGAGCAGTTCTTC

J: TRBJ2-1
D: TRBD2
size: NA
length: 14
V: TRBV5-1
CDR3: CASSDSSGNNEQFF
DNA: TGCGCCAGCAGCGACTCTAGCGGAAACAATGAGCAGTTCTTC

J: TRBJ1-1
D: NA
size: NA
length: 13
V: TRBV2
CDR3: CASSVGSGTEAFF
DNA: TGTGCCAGCAGTGTGGGGTCGGGCACTGAAGCTTTCTTT

J: TRBJ1-2
D: NA
size: NA
length: 15
V: TRBV4-1
CDR3: CASSQPGVVTYGYTF
DNA: TGCGCCAGCAGCCAACCAGGGGTGGTTACCTATGGCTACACCTTC

J: TRBJ2-1
D: TRBD1
size: NA
length: 14
V: TRBV6-5
CDR3: CASRNRGSYNEQFF
DNA: TGTGCCAGCAGGAACAGGGGCTCCTACAATGAGCAGTTCTTC

J: TRBJ1-2
D: NA
size: NA
length: 15
V: TRBV9
CDR3: CASSPGGGAGYGYTF
DNA: TGTGCCAGCAGCCCCGGGGGGGGCGCCGGCTATGGCTACACCTTC

J: TRBJ2-7
D: NA
size: NA
length: 15
V: TRBV6-6
CDR3: CASQHSGTETYEQYF
DNA: TGTGCCAGCCAGCATTCAGGTACCGAGACCTACGAGCAGTACTTC